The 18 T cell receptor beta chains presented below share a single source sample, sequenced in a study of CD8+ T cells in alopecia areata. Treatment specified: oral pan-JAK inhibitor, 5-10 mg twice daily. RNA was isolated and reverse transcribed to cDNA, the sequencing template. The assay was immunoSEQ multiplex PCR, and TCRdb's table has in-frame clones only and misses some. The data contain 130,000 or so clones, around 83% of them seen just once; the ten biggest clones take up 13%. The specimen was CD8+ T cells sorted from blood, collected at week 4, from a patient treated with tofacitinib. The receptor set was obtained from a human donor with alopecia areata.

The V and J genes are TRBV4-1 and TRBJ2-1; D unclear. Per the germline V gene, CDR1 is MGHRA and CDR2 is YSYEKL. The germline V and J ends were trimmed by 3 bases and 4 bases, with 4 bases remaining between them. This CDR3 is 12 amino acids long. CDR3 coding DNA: TGCGCCAGCAGCCACGAATACAATGAGCAGTTCTTC. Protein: CASSHEYNEQFF.

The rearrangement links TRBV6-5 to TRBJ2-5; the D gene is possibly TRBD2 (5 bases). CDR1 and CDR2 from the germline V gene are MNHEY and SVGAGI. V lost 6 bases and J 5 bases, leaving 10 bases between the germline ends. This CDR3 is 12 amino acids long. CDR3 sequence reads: CASSGGGETQYF. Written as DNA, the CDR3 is TGTGCCAGCAGCGGAGGTGGGGAGACCCAGTACTTC.

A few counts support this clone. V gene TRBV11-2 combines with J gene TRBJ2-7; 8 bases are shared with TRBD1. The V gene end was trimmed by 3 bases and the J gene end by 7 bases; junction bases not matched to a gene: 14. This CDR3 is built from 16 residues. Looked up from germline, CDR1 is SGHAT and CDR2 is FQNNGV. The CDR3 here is CASSFQGEDRDREQYF. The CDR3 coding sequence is TGTGCCAGCAGCTTTCAGGGAGAGGACAGGGACCGGGAGCAGTACTTC.

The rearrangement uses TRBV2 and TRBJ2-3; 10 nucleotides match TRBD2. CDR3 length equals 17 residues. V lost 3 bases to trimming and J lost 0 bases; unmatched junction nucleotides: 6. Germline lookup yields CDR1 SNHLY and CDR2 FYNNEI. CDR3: CASSDPLAGASTDTQYF. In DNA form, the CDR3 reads TGTGCCAGCAGTGACCCCCTAGCGGGAGCTAGCACAGATACGCAGTATTTT.

In DNA, the CDR3 is TGTGCCAGCAGTCCGACAGGGAGCGATGAGCAGTTCTTC. It specifies CASSPTGSDEQFF. The gene calls are TRBV5-4 and TRBJ2-1, with 7 bases aligning to TRBD1. The V gene end was trimmed by 5 bases and the J gene end by 8 bases; junction bases not matched to a gene: 7. Looked up from germline, CDR1 is SGHNT and CDR2 is YYREEE (reference sequence). The CDR3 sequence is 13 residues long. Full variable domain (missing parts from reference TRBV5-4 and TRBJ2-1): ETGVTQSPTHLIKTRGQQVTLRCSSQSGHNTVSWYQQALGQGPQFIFQYYREEENGRGNFPPRFSGLQFPNYSSELNVNALELDDSALYLCASSPTGSDEQFFGPGTRLTVL.

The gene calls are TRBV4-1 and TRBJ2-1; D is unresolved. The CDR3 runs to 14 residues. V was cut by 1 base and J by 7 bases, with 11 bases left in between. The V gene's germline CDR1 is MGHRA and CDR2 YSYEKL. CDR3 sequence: CASSQAASLNEQFF. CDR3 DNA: TGCGCCAGCAGCCAAGCGGCCTCGCTAAATGAGCAGTTCTTC.

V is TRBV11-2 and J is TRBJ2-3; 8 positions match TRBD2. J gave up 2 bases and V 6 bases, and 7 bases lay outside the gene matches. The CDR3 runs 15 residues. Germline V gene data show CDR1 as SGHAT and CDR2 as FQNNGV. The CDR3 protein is CASSYRGGATDTQYF. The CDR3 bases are TGTGCCAGCAGTTACCGGGGGGGGGCCACAGATACGCAGTATTTT.

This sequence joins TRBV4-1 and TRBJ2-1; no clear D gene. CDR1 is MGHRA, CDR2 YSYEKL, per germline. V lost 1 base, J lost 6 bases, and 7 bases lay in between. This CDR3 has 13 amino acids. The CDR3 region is CASSQGWGNEQFF. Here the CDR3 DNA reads TGCGCCAGCAGCCAAGGTTGGGGCAATGAGCAGTTCTTC.

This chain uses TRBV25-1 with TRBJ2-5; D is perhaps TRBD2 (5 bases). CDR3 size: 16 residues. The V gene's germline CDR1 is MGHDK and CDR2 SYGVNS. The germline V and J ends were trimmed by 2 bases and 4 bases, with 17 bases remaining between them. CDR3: CASSEMLEGGGETQYF. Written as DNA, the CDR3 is TGTGCCAGCAGTGAAATGTTAGAGGGCGGAGGAGAGACCCAGTACTTC. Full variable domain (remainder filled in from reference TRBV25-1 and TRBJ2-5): EADIYQTPRYLVIGTGKKITLECSQTMGHDKMYWYQQDPGMELHLIHYSYGVNSTEKGDLSSESTVSRIRTEHFPLTLESARPSHTSQYLCASSEMLEGGGETQYFGPGTRLLVL.

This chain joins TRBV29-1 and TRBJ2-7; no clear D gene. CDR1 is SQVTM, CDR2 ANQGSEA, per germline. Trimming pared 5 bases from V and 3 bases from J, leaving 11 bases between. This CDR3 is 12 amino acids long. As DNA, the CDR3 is TGCAGCGTTTCCAGCATGGACTACGAGCAGTACTTC. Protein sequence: CSVSSMDYEQYF.

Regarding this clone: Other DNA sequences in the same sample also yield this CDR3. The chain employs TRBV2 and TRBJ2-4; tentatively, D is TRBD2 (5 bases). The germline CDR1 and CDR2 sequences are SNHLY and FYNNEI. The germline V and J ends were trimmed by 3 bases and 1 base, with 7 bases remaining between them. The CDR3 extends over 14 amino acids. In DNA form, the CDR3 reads TGTGCCAGCAGTGATAGAGGGGCCAAAAACATTCAGTACTTC. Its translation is CASSDRGAKNIQYF.

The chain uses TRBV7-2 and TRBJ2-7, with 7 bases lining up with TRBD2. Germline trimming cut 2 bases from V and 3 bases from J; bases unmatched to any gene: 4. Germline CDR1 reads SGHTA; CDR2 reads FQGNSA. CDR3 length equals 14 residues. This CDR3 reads CASSLFGLDYEQYF. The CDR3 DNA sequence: TGTGCCAGCAGCTTATTCGGACTAGACTACGAGCAGTACTTC.

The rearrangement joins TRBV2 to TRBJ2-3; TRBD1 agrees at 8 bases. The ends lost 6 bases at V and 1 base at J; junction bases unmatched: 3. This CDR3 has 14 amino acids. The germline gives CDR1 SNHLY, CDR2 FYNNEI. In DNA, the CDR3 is TGTGCCAGCAGCGGACAGGGAGGCACAGATACGCAGTATTTT. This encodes CASSGQGGTDTQYF.

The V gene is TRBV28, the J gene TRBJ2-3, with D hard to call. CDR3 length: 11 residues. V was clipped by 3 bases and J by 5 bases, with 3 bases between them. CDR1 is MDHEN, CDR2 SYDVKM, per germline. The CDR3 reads CASSFVDTQYF. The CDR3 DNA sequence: TGTGCCAGCAGTTTTGTAGATACGCAGTATTTT.

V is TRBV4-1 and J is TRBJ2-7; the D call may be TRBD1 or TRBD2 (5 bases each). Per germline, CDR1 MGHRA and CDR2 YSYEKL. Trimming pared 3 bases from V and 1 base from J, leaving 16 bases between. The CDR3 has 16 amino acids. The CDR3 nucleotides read TGCGCCAGCAGCCAGGTCGCAGGGACGGGATCCTACGAGCAGTACTTC. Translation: CASSQVAGTGSYEQYF.

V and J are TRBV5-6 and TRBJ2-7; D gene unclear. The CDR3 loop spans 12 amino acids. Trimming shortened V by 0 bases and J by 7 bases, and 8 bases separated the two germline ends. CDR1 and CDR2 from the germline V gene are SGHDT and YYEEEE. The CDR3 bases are TGTGCCAGCAGCTTGGGTCCTTCGGAGCAGTACTTC. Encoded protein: CASSLGPSEQYF.

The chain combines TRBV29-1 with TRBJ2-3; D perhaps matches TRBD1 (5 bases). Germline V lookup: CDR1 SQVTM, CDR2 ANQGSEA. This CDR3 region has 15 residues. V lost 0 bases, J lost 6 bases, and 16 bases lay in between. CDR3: CSVEDGKGWADTQYF. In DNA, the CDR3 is TGCAGCGTTGAAGATGGCAAGGGGTGGGCTGATACGCAGTATTTT.

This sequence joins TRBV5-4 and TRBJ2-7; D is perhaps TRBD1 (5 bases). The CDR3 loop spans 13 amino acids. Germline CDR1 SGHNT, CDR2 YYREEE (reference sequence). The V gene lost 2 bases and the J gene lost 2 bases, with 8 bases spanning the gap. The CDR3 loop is CASSFGQAYEQYF. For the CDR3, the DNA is TGTGCCAGCAGCTTTGGACAAGCCTACGAGCAGTACTTC.